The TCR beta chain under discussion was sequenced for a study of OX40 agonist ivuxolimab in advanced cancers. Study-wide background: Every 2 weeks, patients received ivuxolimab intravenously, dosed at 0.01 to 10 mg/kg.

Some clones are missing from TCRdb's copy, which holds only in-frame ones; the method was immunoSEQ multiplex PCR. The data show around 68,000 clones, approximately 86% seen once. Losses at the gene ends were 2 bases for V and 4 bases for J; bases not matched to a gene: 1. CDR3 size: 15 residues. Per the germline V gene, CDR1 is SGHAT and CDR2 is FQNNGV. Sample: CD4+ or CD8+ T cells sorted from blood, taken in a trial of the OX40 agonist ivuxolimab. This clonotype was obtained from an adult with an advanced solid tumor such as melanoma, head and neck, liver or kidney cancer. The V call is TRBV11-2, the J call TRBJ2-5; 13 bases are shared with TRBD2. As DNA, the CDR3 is TGTGCCAGCAGCTTATGGACTAGCGGGAGAGAGACCCAGTACTTC. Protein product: CASSLWTSGRETQYF.